The sequence of this T cell receptor beta chain was determined in a study of shared clonotypes between healthy human individuals. As for the study in general: CD4 naive cells filled three plates per donor, CD4 memory three, CD8 naive two and CD8 memory one.

Comments on this clone: The target antigen is unknown.

General observations from the study: Rarefaction exposed incomplete sorted-subset sequencing despite large depth.

The donor population consisted of healthy HIV-negative adults with no recent acute infections or vaccinations. From germline, CDR1 is SEHNR and CDR2 FQNEAQ (reference sequence). CDR3 length: 14 amino acids. The J segment lost 3 bases and the V segment lost 5 bases, leaving 6 bases of the junction unmatched. Only in-frame clones appear in the TCRdb table, and some are missing; sequencing was by immunoSEQ multiplex PCR. The sample lists about 2.4 million clones, over 85% occurring once. J is TRBJ1-1 and V is TRBV7-9, with TRBD1 matching over 7 bases. This clonotype was sampled from a man younger than 35 in good health. Some clones in this sample may be carry-over from other donors' samples. Source material: naive CD4+ T cells from PBMCs. Subset given: CD45RA+ positively selected. In DNA form, the CDR3 reads TGTGCCAGCAGCACCACAGGGGTCCACACTGAAGCTTTCTTT. Translated, it gives CASSTTGVHTEAFF.